This T cell receptor beta chain was observed in a study of T cell therapy after organ transplantation. Whole-study context: T cells were expanded approximately 2 weeks with 30 CMV class I/II epitopes. Blood for the long-term post-therapy sample came 20 to 29 weeks after therapy.

V gave up 4 bases and J gave up 4 bases; unmatched junction bases: 6. The V gene's germline CDR1 is SGHRS and CDR2 YFSETQ. The CDR3 has 15 amino acids. Assay: immunoSEQ multiplex PCR; the TCRdb copy retains only in-frame clones and omits some. In the table there are approximately 15,000 clones, 65% to 90% of which are singletons. Time point in this sample: 20-29 weeks after completion of therapy. About this clone: Its antigen is unidentified.

This chain links TRBV5-1 with TRBJ2-3, with TRBD2 identical over 10 bases. This receptor was taken from a human patient who had received a solid organ transplant and had CMV disease. These T cells may partly come from the graft donor. The sample was CD8+ T cells from blood, taken after autologous CMV-specific T cell therapy. CDR3 nucleotides: TGCGCCAGCAGCGTGAGCGGGAGGGCCCCAGATACGCAGTATTTT. Encoded protein: CASSVSGRAPDTQYF.